The rows below give T cell receptor beta chains drawn from one sample of a study of control samples from healthy donors and cancer patients. Clones were sequenced by immunoSEQ multiplex PCR, and TCRdb holds only the in-frame ones, with some missing. The sample has some 190,000 clones; around 93% are singletons. What was sequenced was blood. The receptors originated from a man younger than 40 in good health. Both conserved end residues are part of each CDR3. Fields, in order: D gene, clone size, V gene, J gene, CDR3 protein, CDR3 DNA. The D gene is left open where the match is weak. Clone size is given for some rows only: seen once, a few or many times, or a class if the clone is expanded.

TRBD2,.,TRBV18,TRBJ2-1,CASSWGLGLNEQFF,TGTGCCAGCTCGTGGGGACTAGGTCTCAATGAGCAGTTCTTC
TRBD1,.,TRBV6-1,TRBJ1-2,CASSEAGQGAFRGYTF,TGTGCCAGCAGTGAAGCGGGTCAGGGGGCCTTTCGTGGCTACACCTTC
TRBD1,.,TRBV5-1,TRBJ1-2,CASSLRGQRAFTNYGYTF,TGCGCCAGCAGCTTGAGGGGACAGCGAGCCTTCACTAACTATGGCTACACCTTC
.,.,TRBV4-1,TRBJ2-6,CASRDIPGGANVLTF,TGCGCCAGCCGGGACATTCCTGGGGGGGCCAACGTCCTGACTTTC
.,.,TRBV3-1/TRBV3-2,TRBJ2-1,CASSQGYNEQFF,TGTGCCAGCAGCCAAGGCTACAATGAGCAGTTCTTC
.,.,TRBV5-1,TRBJ1-2,CASSLATEGFYGYTF,TGCGCCAGCAGCTTGGCTACGGAGGGGTTCTATGGCTACACCTTC
.,.,TRBV2,TRBJ2-2,CASIFDYTGELFF,TGTGCCAGCATCTTCGATTACACCGGGGAGCTGTTTTTT
TRBD1,.,TRBV24-1,TRBJ2-7,CATSDSGTGGYEQYF,TGTGCCACCAGTGATTCCGGGACAGGGGGGTACGAGCAGTACTTC
TRBD1,.,TRBV15,TRBJ1-1,CATNRGLNTEAFF,TGTGCCACCAACAGGGGCTTAAACACTGAAGCTTTCTTT
TRBD1,.,TRBV18,TRBJ2-7,CASSPRQGVYEQYF,TGTGCCAGCTCACCACGTCAGGGGGTATACGAGCAGTACTTC
.,.,TRBV6-5,TRBJ2-2,CASSSPHREGGELFF,TGTGCCAGCAGTTCCCCTCACAGGGAAGGCGGGGAGCTGTTTTTT
TRBD1,.,TRBV19,TRBJ2-1,CASTRAFEGQGANEQFF,TGTGCCAGTACCCGGGCTTTTGAGGGACAGGGTGCCAATGAGCAGTTCTTC
.,.,TRBV12-3/TRBV12-4,TRBJ1-1,CASSLTLAEAFF,TGTGCCAGCAGTTTAACGCTGGCAGAAGCTTTCTTT
.,.,TRBV27,TRBJ2-6,CASTTILSVGANVLTF,TGTGCCAGCACCACTATCCTATCGGTGGGGGCCAACGTCCTGACTTTC
TRBD1,once,TRBV5-6,TRBJ1-2,CASTMDRVSGYTF,TGTGCCAGCACCATGGACAGGGTTAGTGGCTACACCTTC
TRBD1,once,TRBV19,TRBJ2-1,CASANTGTDNEQFF,TGTGCCAGTGCAAATACCGGGACAGACAATGAGCAGTTCTTC
TRBD1,.,TRBV6-4,TRBJ1-1,CASSDTDRGTEAFF,TGTGCCAGCAGTGACACGGACAGGGGCACTGAAGCTTTCTTT
.,.,TRBV10-3,TRBJ2-2,CAISESSVFTGELFF,TGTGCCATCAGTGAGTCGTCGGTTTTCACCGGGGAGCTGTTTTTT
.,few,TRBV4-1,TRBJ1-4,CASSQERKLFF,TGCGCCAGCAGCCAAGAAAGAAAACTGTTTTTT
TRBD1,.,TRBV6-1,TRBJ1-1,CASSEVRDRDTEAFF,TGTGCCAGCAGTGAAGTGAGGGACAGGGACACTGAAGCTTTCTTT
.,.,TRBV29-1,TRBJ1-2,CSVVPGKGGYTF,TGCAGCGTTGTGCCAGGCAAAGGGGGCTACACCTTC
.,.,TRBV3-1/TRBV3-2,TRBJ2-1,CASSFGTDPVDTNEQFF,TGTGCCAGCAGCTTCGGTACGGACCCCGTGGACACCAATGAGCAGTTCTTC
TRBD1,.,TRBV28,TRBJ1-6,CASNPDRRNSPLHF,TGTGCCAGCAATCCGGACAGGCGAAATTCACCCCTCCACTTT
TRBD1,.,TRBV15,TRBJ2-7,CATSRDRDRVTHEQYF,TGTGCCACCAGCAGAGACCGGGACAGGGTAACCCACGAGCAGTACTTC
.,few,TRBV5-1,TRBJ2-7,CASSLWGEGDEQYF,TGCGCCAGCAGCTTGTGGGGGGAAGGTGACGAGCAGTACTTC
.,.,TRBV30,TRBJ2-7,CAWAGTWNEQYF,TGTGCCTGGGCCGGGACCTGGAACGAGCAGTACTTC
TRBD2,.,TRBV6-4,TRBJ2-1,CASRDLAGSNEQFF,TGTGCCAGCAGAGACCTAGCGGGGAGCAATGAGCAGTTCTTC
.,.,TRBV15,TRBJ2-7,CATSRFKDGWGEQYF,TGTGCCACCAGCAGATTCAAAGATGGGTGGGGCGAGCAGTACTTC
TRBD1,.,TRBV19,TRBJ2-7,CASTSTGTGGGYEQYF,TGTGCCAGTACGTCCACAGGGACAGGGGGAGGCTACGAGCAGTACTTC
.,.,TRBV5-6,TRBJ2-2,CASSAPGLVRTGELFF,TGTGCCAGCAGCGCCCCAGGACTTGTACGGACCGGGGAGCTGTTTTTT
.,.,TRBV11-3,TRBJ2-6,CASSARANVLTF,TGTGCCAGCAGCGCCCGGGCCAACGTCCTGACTTTC
.,.,TRBV6-1,TRBJ1-4,CASNGPATNEKLFF,TGTGCCAGCAACGGACCTGCAACTAATGAAAAACTGTTTTTT
.,.,TRBV27,TRBJ1-4,CASSLLFGEKLFF,TGTGCCAGCAGTCTCCTCTTCGGTGAAAAACTGTTTTTT
.,.,TRBV28,TRBJ2-1,CATIRGGSYNEQFF,TGTGCCACCATAAGAGGGGGTAGTTACAATGAGCAGTTCTTC
.,few,TRBV10-2,TRBJ1-1,CASSSNTQGTRSSEAFF,TGCGCCAGCAGCAGTAATACCCAGGGGACAAGGAGCTCTGAAGCTTTCTTT
.,.,TRBV6-5,TRBJ1-2,CASSSPDSHTF,TGTGCCAGCAGTTCCCCCGATAGCCACACCTTC
.,.,TRBV11-1,TRBJ2-3,CASSRGWWYF,TGTGCCAGCAGCCGGGGGTGGTGGTATTTT